The entry below describes one T cell receptor beta chain. Germline lookup yields CDR1 MNHNS and CDR2 SASEGT. Trimming shortened V by 2 bases and J by 10 bases, and 6 bases separated the two germline ends. The CDR3 length is 12 residues. The sample comes from a study of CD4 and CD8 cells across lung adenocarcinoma regions. The patients had localized lung adenocarcinoma, a non-small cell subtype. TCRdb recomputed calls from the PCR reads with MiXCR, one row per CDR3 protein. In the table there are approximately 20,000 distinct CDR3 sequences, about 46% of which are singletons. The chain carries TRBV6-1 and TRBJ1-6, with D possibly matching TRBD1 (5 bases). The TCR was taken from a male donor with lung adenocarcinoma. The CD4 and CD8 labels of this study may be unreliable. The material sequenced was CD4+ T cells from the margin of a lung tumor. CDR3 sequence (DNA): TGTGCCAGCAGTGAACAGGGCTCACCCCTCCACTTT. Amino acids: CASSEQGSPLHF.